This TCR beta chain was obtained from a study of cytotoxic CD8 clonotypes in ibrutinib-treated CLL. Findings of the study overall: While tracking circulating CD8+ T-cell counts, baseline clonality exceeded that of age-matched healthy donors. Patients with sustained remission and those progressing were sampled at differing times.

Germline V lookup: CDR1 MNHNY, CDR2 SVGAGI (reference sequence). The V segment lost 6 bases and the J segment 5 bases; nucleotides outside the gene matches: 5. CDR3 length equals 14 residues. Cryopreserved PBMCs provided about 2 micrograms of genomic DNA for the TCR beta libraries. Assay: immunoSEQ multiplex PCR; the TCRdb copy retains only in-frame clones and omits some. The table shows 200,000 to 250,000 clones, with around 70% occurring only once. As for this clone: Its cognate antigen is unknown.

The source is a human donor with chronic lymphocytic leukemia. The V gene is TRBV6-6, the J gene TRBJ1-4, with TRBD1 matching over 8 bases. The starting material was PBMCs, obtained after 12 months of ibrutinib treatment. The CDR3 DNA follows: TGTGCCAGCAGCTTACAGGGGGGGAATGAAAAACTGTTTTTT. Encoded protein: CASSLQGGNEKLFF.